This TCR beta chain appears in the sequencing data of a study of graft-versus-host responses after intestinal transplantation. In the study overall: The transplants performed in recipients were multivisceral, liver-intestinal, or isolated intestinal. All recipients got anti-thymocyte globulin induction, then tacrolimus and steroids for approximately 3 years. Study-level findings and limits: Allograft clonal ratios (graft-versus-host to host-versus-graft) were high in patients who had graft-donor T cell macrochimerism. GvH clones appeared in recipient marrow, some first in ileum or blood.

Worth noting for this clone: Its antigen is currently unknown.

Data came from immunoSEQ multiplex PCR; TCRdb stores just in-frame clones and leaves some out. In the table there are approximately 89,000 clones, 85% to 95% of which are singletons. V dropped 3 bases and J dropped 6; count of bases not matched to a gene: 9. Germline V gene sequence: CDR1 MNHEY, CDR2 SMNVEV (reference sequence). The CDR3 is 16 residues long. The V call is TRBV27, the J call TRBJ2-3; 10 bases fit TRBD1. This specimen was unstimulated CD8+ T cells sorted from spleen or lymph node cells, taken before transplant. This TCR came from a human donor who was the organ donor for an intestinal transplant. CDR3: CASSFWTGGEADTQYF. The DNA of the CDR3 is TGTGCCAGCAGTTTTTGGACAGGGGGAGAAGCGGATACGCAGTATTTT.